Listed below are T cell receptor beta chains from one sample, sequenced in a study of blood T cell repertoires in COVID-19. The repertoire was sequenced with immunoSEQ multiplex PCR; TCRdb's copy has only in-frame clones and lacks some. The sample lists fewer than 250,000 clones, around nine tenths occurring once. Sequenced material: peripheral blood. Receptor source: a man aged 60 to 75 with COVID-19, enrolled during active disease. Each CDR3 is given with its conserved first and last residue. A D gene is named only where the DNA matches it firmly. Not every row has a clone size; where given, it reads once, few, many or a size class.

v_gene,j_gene,abundance,d_gene,CDR3aa,CDR3nt
TRBV6-6,TRBJ2-2,.,.,CASRETGDFAGELFF,TGTGCCAGCAGGGAAACAGGGGACTTCGCCGGGGAGCTGTTTTTT
TRBV10-3,TRBJ2-7,.,.,CAISGSKGDPEQYF,TGTGCCATCAGTGGCTCGAAGGGGGATCCCGAGCAGTACTTC
TRBV6-6,TRBJ2-7,.,.,CASRLTGGAPYEQYF,TGTGCCAGCAGATTAACAGGGGGGGCTCCCTACGAGCAGTACTTC
TRBV11-2,TRBJ2-1,.,.,CASRRQEPLFNEQFF,TGTGCCAGCAGAAGACAGGAACCATTATTCAATGAGCAGTTCTTC
TRBV21-1,TRBJ2-1,.,.,CASSKDSGRACEQFF,TGTGCCAGCAGCAAGGATAGCGGGAGGGCCTGTGAGCAGTTCTTC
TRBV27,TRBJ2-7,.,TRBD1,CASSSGLPGQGYEQYF,TGTGCCAGCAGTTCTGGCTTACCGGGACAGGGATACGAGCAGTACTTC
TRBV19,TRBJ2-1,once,.,CASKVTGANSYNEQFF,TGTGCCAGTAAGGTAACAGGCGCGAACTCCTACAATGAGCAGTTCTTC
TRBV5-1,TRBJ2-2,.,.,CASSLAPDRSTGELFF,TGCGCCAGCAGCTTGGCCCCCGACAGGAGCACCGGGGAGCTGTTTTTT
TRBV7-9,TRBJ2-5,.,.,CASSLNGLTQETQYF,TGTGCCAGCAGCTTAAATGGGCTAACGCAAGAGACCCAGTACTTC
TRBV5-4,TRBJ2-7,.,TRBD2,CASSRTSGGASYEQYF,TGTGCCAGCAGCCGTACTAGCGGGGGGGCCTCCTACGAGCAGTACTTC
TRBV19,TRBJ1-6,.,.,CASSIREQGSNSPLHF,TGTGCCAGTAGTATCAGAGAACAGGGAAGTAATTCACCCCTCCACTTT
TRBV19,TRBJ2-1,.,TRBD2,CASSTGTRSSYNEQFF,TGTGCCAGTAGTACCGGGACTAGGAGCTCCTACAATGAGCAGTTCTTC
TRBV18,TRBJ2-2,once,TRBD1,CASSPLGTAGELFF,TGTGCCAGCTCACCTCTTGGGACAGCCGGGGAGCTGTTTTTT
TRBV27,TRBJ2-1,.,TRBD2,CASSLRVPSGQPSYNEQFF,TGTGCCAGCAGTTTAAGGGTTCCTAGCGGGCAACCTTCCTACAATGAGCAGTTCTTC
TRBV14,TRBJ2-1,.,.,CASSRTNASPEQFF,TGTGCCAGCAGTCGGACTAACGCAAGCCCCGAGCAGTTCTTC
TRBV29-1,TRBJ2-5,.,TRBD2,CSGGGLAGMETQYF,TGCAGCGGGGGGGGACTAGCGGGAATGGAGACCCAGTACTTC
TRBV9,TRBJ2-7,.,TRBD1,CASSIGQGTYEQYF,TGTGCCAGCAGCATCGGACAGGGGACCTACGAGCAGTACTTC
TRBV20-1,TRBJ2-7,once,.,CSASKDWVARISYEQYF,TGCAGTGCTAGTAAAGACTGGGTAGCGAGGATCTCCTACGAGCAGTACTTC
TRBV24-1,TRBJ2-1,.,TRBD1,CATSPLPGQGYNEQFF,TGTGCCACCAGCCCCCTTCCGGGACAGGGATACAATGAGCAGTTCTTC
TRBV24-1,TRBJ2-1,.,.,CATSAILGGSSYNEQFF,TGTGCCACCAGTGCCATACTAGGGGGAAGCTCCTACAATGAGCAGTTCTTC
TRBV6-4,TRBJ1-2,.,TRBD1,CASSDGTEVGPYGYTF,TGTGCCAGCAGTGACGGGACAGAGGTCGGCCCCTATGGCTACACCTTC
TRBV27,TRBJ1-5,.,TRBD1,CASSLSTGGNQPQHF,TGTGCCAGCAGTTTGTCAACAGGGGGCAATCAGCCCCAGCATTTT
TRBV5-1,TRBJ1-4,.,TRBD1,CASSGAGTGNEKLFF,TGCGCCAGCAGCGGGGCCGGGACAGGGAATGAAAAACTGTTTTTT